These 21 T cell receptor beta chains were sequenced from one sample in a study of cytomegalovirus exposure and HLA in healthy donors. The PCR contained 60 Vbeta and 13 Jbeta primers. Produced via immunoSEQ multiplex PCR; TCRdb's table is partial and in-frame only. The sample contains nearly 300,000 clones, roughly 89% of which appear only once. The source material was PBMCs. The receptors derive from a man aged 35-49 years in good health and CMV-seropositive.

The gene calls are TRBV11-1 and TRBJ2-3; 12 positions match TRBD2. This CDR3 is 17 amino acids long. With V trimmed by 5 bases and J by 0 bases, 6 bases remained unmatched. Germline lookup yields CDR1 SGHAT and CDR2 FQDESV (reference sequence). CDR3 in amino acids: CASSLGLAGPSTDTQYF. DNA of the CDR3: TGTGCCAGCAGCCTCGGACTAGCGGGGCCAAGCACAGATACGCAGTATTTT.

This clone showed up just once. V gene TRBV5-4 combines with J gene TRBJ2-2, with 11 positions matching TRBD2. V lost 4 bases to trimming and J lost 5 bases; unmatched junction nucleotides: 10. This CDR3 region has 17 residues. Germline CDR1 reads SGHNT; CDR2 reads YYREEE (reference sequence). In DNA form, the CDR3 reads TGTGCCAGCAGCCTATCTTTACTAGCGGGAGAGACCGGGGAGCTGTTTTTT. Translation gives CASSLSLLAGETGELFF.

The V and J genes are TRBV6-6 and TRBJ2-1; TRBD1 agrees at 9 bases. CDR1 is MNHNY, CDR2 SVGAGI, per germline (reference sequence). This CDR3 region has 15 residues. V lost 5 bases, J lost 5 bases, and 7 bases stayed unmatched. The CDR3 loop reads CASSHTGTGNNEQFF. Written as DNA, the CDR3 is TGTGCCAGCAGTCACACCGGGACAGGGAACAATGAGCAGTTCTTC.

The chain couples TRBV27 to TRBJ2-4; TRBD2 might be the D (6 bases). Germline V CDR1 and CDR2: MNHEY, SMNVEV (reference sequence). The CDR3 is made up of 15 amino acids. V lost 5 bases and J 6 bases, leaving 17 bases between the germline ends. The CDR3 DNA follows: TGTGCCAGCAGTCCGGGACTCAACCGGGGAAACATTCAGTACTTC. It yields the protein CASSPGLNRGNIQYF.

The chain employs TRBV5-1 and TRBJ2-5; D unresolved. Trimming stripped 0 bases from V and 2 bases from J, with 11 bases between. Germline V gene data show CDR1 as SGHRS and CDR2 as YFSETQ. This CDR3 has 15 amino acids. In nucleotides, the CDR3 is TGCGCCAGCAGCTTGGGTGAAGCTAATCAAGAGACCCAGTACTTC. Protein sequence: CASSLGEANQETQYF.

This rearrangement joins TRBV30 to TRBJ2-7; D unclear. V shed 4 bases and J shed 4 bases, with 14 bases lying between them. CDR1 and CDR2 from the germline V gene are GTSNPN and SVGIG (reference sequence). The CDR3 has 13 amino acids. The CDR3 sequence is CAWIDPGKYEQYF. In DNA form, the CDR3 reads TGTGCCTGGATTGACCCGGGTAAGTACGAGCAGTACTTC.

The V call is TRBV27, the J call TRBJ2-7, with 9 bases aligning to TRBD1. Germline lookup yields CDR1 MNHEY and CDR2 SMNVEV (reference sequence). The V segment lost 6 bases and the J segment 5 bases; nucleotides outside the gene matches: 11. The CDR3 spans 15 residues. In DNA, the CDR3 is TGTGCCAGCAGATTAGAACCGGGACAGGGACACGAGCAGTACTTC. Encoded protein: CASRLEPGQGHEQYF.

As DNA, the CDR3 is TGTGCCAGCTCACCACCGCCGGGAGAGAGCTCCTACGAGCAGTACTTC. Residues: CASSPPPGESSYEQYF. The chain has TRBV18 and TRBJ2-7, with TRBD2 as a possible D gene (6 bases). This CDR3 has 16 residues. The V gene lost 0 bases and the J gene lost 0 bases, with 12 bases spanning the gap. The germline gives CDR1 KGHSH, CDR2 LQKENI.

V is TRBV7-8 and J is TRBJ1-4; no firm D call. Germline CDR1 SGHVS, CDR2 FQNEAQ. V was clipped by 3 bases and J by 3 bases, with 14 bases between them. The length of the CDR3 is 16 residues. The CDR3 reads CASSFAVGVANEKLFF. The CDR3 DNA follows: TGTGCCAGCAGCTTTGCTGTCGGGGTGGCTAATGAAAAACTGTTTTTT.

J is TRBJ2-3 and V is TRBV6-1; TRBD1 might be the D (7 bases). The length of the CDR3 is 17 residues. V lost 1 base to trimming and J lost 1 base, with 15 bases between them. Germline-derived CDR1 and CDR2 are MNHNS and SASEGT. In DNA, the CDR3 is TGTGCCAGCAGTGAAGATATGGAGGGGGCGGGCACAGATACGCAGTATTTT. Protein product: CASSEDMEGAGTDTQYF.

For the CDR3, the DNA is TGTGCCAGCATTTGTCCCGCGAGGCGGGAGGATTACAATGAGCAGTTCTTC. This encodes CASICPARREDYNEQFF. The chain employs TRBV25-1 and TRBJ2-1; TRBD2 matches 8 bases. The CDR3 loop spans 17 amino acids. V lost 7 bases to trimming and J lost 4 bases; unmatched junction nucleotides: 15. Per germline, CDR1 MGHDK and CDR2 SYGVNS.

In this sample, this clone turned up once. V is TRBV6-1 and J is TRBJ1-2; D perhaps matches TRBD1 (6 bases). The V end was cut by 6 bases, the J end by 8 bases, with 13 bases between. Germline V lookup: CDR1 MNHNS, CDR2 SASEGT. The CDR3 extends over 12 amino acids. The CDR3 DNA sequence: TGTGCCAGCAGCAACAGGGTTGGGGGCTACACCTTC. Protein sequence: CASSNRVGGYTF.

This chain uses TRBV30 with TRBJ2-5; D possibly corresponds to TRBD1 (5 bases). The CDR3 length is 16 residues. Trimming took off 5 bases at V and 5 bases at J, with 24 bases between the two ends. The germline V gene encodes CDR1 GTSNPN and CDR2 SVGIG (reference sequence). The CDR3 DNA is TGTGCCTGGCAGGGTCTGGCGCCCAGGGAAGTGGAGACCCAGTACTTC. It specifies CAWQGLAPREVETQYF.

This clone has a handful of counts. Other DNA sequences of this sample code for an identical CDR3. The J gene is TRBJ1-1, the V gene TRBV30; the D gene is possibly TRBD1 (6 bases). There are 12 residues in the CDR3. V lost 3 bases and J lost 2, with 7 bases in between. CDR1 and CDR2 (germline): GTSNPN, SVGIG (reference sequence). The CDR3 sequence: CAWRQGNTEAFF. The CDR3 DNA follows: TGTGCCTGGAGACAGGGAAACACTGAAGCTTTCTTT. The variable domain in full, with the rest retrieved from reference TRBV30 and TRBJ1-1, is SQTIHQWPATLVQPVGSPLSLECTVEGTSNPNLYWYRQAAGRGLQLLFYSVGIGQISSEVPQNLSASRPQDRQFILSSKKLLLSDSGFYLCAWRQGNTEAFFGQGTRLTVV.

This rearrangement joins TRBV4-1 to TRBJ2-7, with 12 nucleotides matching TRBD2. Germline CDR1 is MGHRA and CDR2 is YSYEKL. The CDR3 contains 17 residues. The trim removed 1 base at V and 0 bases at J, leaving 4 bases unmatched. The CDR3 nucleotides are TGCGCCAGCAGCCAAGGACTAGCGGGAGTCTTCTCCTACGAGCAGTACTTC. As protein: CASSQGLAGVFSYEQYF.

V usage is TRBV19 and J usage is TRBJ2-7; 11 bases map to TRBD1. Germline CDR1 LNHDA, CDR2 SQIVND (reference sequence). V lost 3 bases to trimming and J lost 6 bases; unmatched junction nucleotides: 7. CDR3 size: 15 residues. The CDR3 sequence is CASSISDRGRFEQYF. In nucleotides, the CDR3 is TGTGCCAGTAGTATCTCGGACAGGGGGCGGTTCGAGCAGTACTTC.

The rearrangement joins TRBV7-6 to TRBJ2-1; 7 bases match TRBD2. Losses at the gene ends were 3 bases for V and 4 bases for J; bases not matched to a gene: 6. Germline CDR1 is SGHVS and CDR2 is FNYEAQ. This CDR3 is built from 15 residues. The CDR3 spells CASSLGGSVYNEQFF. DNA of the CDR3: TGTGCCAGCAGCTTGGGCGGGAGTGTTTACAATGAGCAGTTCTTC.

The chain recombines TRBV5-1 with TRBJ2-7, with 9 bases identical to TRBD1. V was clipped by 2 bases and J by 5 bases; unmatched bases: 5. The CDR3 loop spans 14 amino acids. From germline, CDR1 is SGHRS and CDR2 YFSETQ. CDR3 in amino acids: CASSFGTGSHEQYF. CDR3 nucleotide sequence: TGCGCCAGCAGCTTCGGGACAGGGTCCCACGAGCAGTACTTC. The full variable domain, rest sourced from reference TRBV5-1 and TRBJ2-7, is KAGVTQTPRYLIKTRGQQVTLSCSPISGHRSVSWYQQTPGQGLQFLFEYFSETQRNKGNFPGRFSGRQFSNSRSEMNVSTLELGDSALYLCASSFGTGSHEQYFGPGTRLTVT.

The rearrangement joins TRBV19 to TRBJ2-4, with D tentatively TRBD2 (6 bases). The CDR3 loop spans 13 amino acids. V lost 6 bases, J lost 6 bases, and 12 bases lay in between. Germline V CDR1 and CDR2: LNHDA, SQIVND (reference sequence). This CDR3 reads CASREEGGNIQYF. The CDR3 DNA reads as TGTGCCAGTAGAGAGGAGGGTGGAAACATTCAGTACTTC.

The chain couples TRBV5-1 to TRBJ2-5, with D perhaps TRBD2 (6 bases). CDR3 size: 14 residues. Looked up from germline, CDR1 is SGHRS and CDR2 is YFSETQ. Deletions cut 1 base from V and 2 bases from J, with 9 bases between. The CDR3 nucleotides are TGCGCCAGCAGCTTGTCGGGGGAGCAAGAGACCCAGTACTTC. Protein product: CASSLSGEQETQYF.

DNA of the CDR3: TGTGCCAGCAGCTTGGCGGCAGGGAGGGAGAAGAACACTGAAGCTTTCTTT. Its translation is CASSLAAGREKNTEAFF. This chain connects TRBV5-6 to TRBJ1-1, with TRBD1 as a possible D gene (5 bases). The germline V gene has CDR1 SGHDT and CDR2 YYEEEE. This CDR3 is 17 amino acids long. Between the trimmed V and J ends, which lost 0 bases and 1 base, there was a span of 16 bases.